The 13 T cell receptor beta chains in this list originate from one sample, sequenced in a study of cytomegalovirus exposure and HLA in healthy donors. Here immunoSEQ multiplex PCR was the method, and the copy in TCRdb shows in-frame clones only, minus some. In the table there are 160,000 or so clones, approximately 90% of which are singletons. Sequencing was performed on PBMCs. These receptors were collected from a man aged 18 to 29 in good health and CMV-seronegative.

CDR3 coding DNA: TGTGCCAGCAGCTTAGGACAGCCCCAAGAGACCCAGTACTTC. Its translation: CASSLGQPQETQYF. The chain combines TRBV7-2 with TRBJ2-5, with a possible D match to TRBD1 (5 bases). The CDR3 contains 14 residues. Germline CDR1 SGHTA, CDR2 FQGNSA. Between the trimmed V and J ends, which lost 1 base and 1 base, there was a span of 7 bases.

This clone has more than one count but fewer than ten. CDR3 coding DNA: TGTGCCAGCAGCCTCCGGGACAGTCATAACTATGGCTACACCTTC. Protein product: CASSLRDSHNYGYTF. The gene calls are TRBV13 and TRBJ1-2, with 7 bases lining up with TRBD1. The CDR3 consists of 15 residues. V trimming: 5 bases; J trimming: 1 base; junction bases outside the gene matches: 7. Germline CDR1 is PRHDT and CDR2 is FYEKMQ (reference sequence).

The gene calls are TRBV6-5 and TRBJ1-2; D not resolved. CDR1 MNHEY and CDR2 SVGAGI come from the germline V gene. The CDR3 loop spans 14 amino acids. Trimming pared 2 bases from V and 6 bases from J, leaving 13 bases between. CDR3 amino acids: CASSYGMRLDGYTF. As DNA, the CDR3 is TGTGCCAGCAGTTACGGCATGAGGTTGGATGGCTACACCTTC.

The chain joins TRBV30 to TRBJ2-2, with a possible D match to TRBD1 (6 bases). Trimming removed 5 bases at V and 6 bases at J, with 16 bases between. Germline CDR1 GTSNPN, CDR2 SVGIG (reference sequence). This CDR3 has 14 amino acids. CDR3: CAWSGTQVAGELFF. The CDR3 DNA reads as TGTGCCTGGTCCGGGACACAGGTCGCCGGGGAGCTGTTTTTT.

The rearrangement joins TRBV19 to TRBJ1-5; the match to TRBD1 covers 7 bases. The germline gives CDR1 LNHDA, CDR2 SQIVND (reference sequence). The CDR3 sequence is 16 residues long. Losses at the gene ends were 7 bases for V and 0 bases for J; bases not matched to a gene: 9. The CDR3 loop reads CASIDRESYSNQPQHF. The CDR3 coding sequence is TGTGCCAGTATTGACAGGGAGTCTTATAGCAATCAGCCCCAGCATTTT.

This clone was observed once. The chain combines TRBV29-1 with TRBJ2-2; TRBD1 aligns across 8 bases. Trimming cost V 7 bases and J 4 bases; bases outside gene matches: 8. Germline CDR1 SQVTM, CDR2 ANQGSEA. The CDR3 spans 14 residues. The CDR3 DNA follows: TGCAGCGCAACCAGGGGGCGCGGCACCGGGGAGCTGTTTTTT. Residues: CSATRGRGTGELFF.

The chain uses TRBV7-9 and TRBJ2-7, with 10 bases identical to TRBD1. Unmatched junction bases numbered 11, after V lost 4 bases and J lost 5 bases. Germline assignment: CDR1 SEHNR and CDR2 FQNEAQ (reference sequence). The CDR3 has 16 amino acids. In DNA, the CDR3 is TGTGCCAGCAGCTCGGCCCCGGGACAGGGGAACAACGAGCAGTACTTC. Translation gives CASSSAPGQGNNEQYF.

The rearrangement joins TRBV6-5 to TRBJ1-1, with a tentative D call TRBD1 (5 bases). CDR1 MNHEY and CDR2 SVGAGI come from the germline V gene. V gave up 0 bases and J gave up 5 bases, with 10 bases separating them. The CDR3 runs 14 residues. CDR3: CASSYSGGGTEAFF. As DNA, the CDR3 is TGTGCCAGCAGTTACTCCGGGGGGGGTACTGAAGCTTTCTTT.

The CDR3 coding sequence is TGTGCCAGCAGCCGTCCAGGGGTCTTAGAACAGTACTTC. The encoded protein is CASSRPGVLEQYF. The V gene is TRBV11-2, the J gene TRBJ2-7; TRBD1 is a possible D gene (6 bases). Germline-derived CDR1 and CDR2 are SGHAT and FQNNGV. There are 13 residues in the CDR3. Trimming removed 5 bases from V and 10 bases from J, with 18 bases in between.

This chain connects TRBV4-1 to TRBJ2-2; D is uncertain. From germline, CDR1 is MGHRA and CDR2 YSYEKL. The CDR3 is 16 residues long. The V gene lost 1 base and the J gene lost 0 bases, with 9 bases spanning the gap. CDR3 sequence (DNA): TGCGCCAGCAGCCAAGTAGTTCCATCGAACACCGGGGAGCTGTTTTTT. Protein product: CASSQVVPSNTGELFF.

This chain uses TRBV27 with TRBJ1-1; weak D call: TRBD1 (6 bases). The CDR3 covers 14 residues. The V end lost 3 bases, the J end lost 1 base, and 9 bases lay between the germline ends. Germline V gene sequence: CDR1 MNHEY, CDR2 SMNVEV (reference sequence). CDR3 in amino acids: CASSFTGRNTEAFF. As DNA, the CDR3 is TGTGCCAGCAGTTTTACAGGGAGGAACACTGAAGCTTTCTTT.

The chain carries TRBV6-1 and TRBJ1-1, with 9 bases identical to TRBD1. J was trimmed by 7 bases and V by 4 bases; bases with no gene match: 10. CDR1 and CDR2 (germline): MNHNS, SASEGT. The CDR3 runs to 15 residues. CDR3 DNA: TGTGCCAGCAGTGTTACCCTCACAGGGGGCAATGAAGCTTTCTTT. Translated, it gives CASSVTLTGGNEAFF.

The chain recombines TRBV14 with TRBJ1-1, with D unclear. The germline V gene encodes CDR1 SGHDN and CDR2 FVKESK. The CDR3 spans 13 residues. Trimming left V 1 base short and J 7 bases short, with 10 bases between. CDR3 DNA sequence: TGTGCCAGCAGCCAAGCCACCACCGGTGAAGCTTTCTTT. This gives the protein CASSQATTGEAFF. Full variable domain (remainder filled in from reference TRBV14 and TRBJ1-1): EAGVTQFPSHSVIEKGQTVTLRCDPISGHDNLYWYRRVMGKEIKFLLHFVKESKQDESGMPNNRFLAERTGGTYSTLKVQPAELEDSGVYFCASSQATTGEAFFGQGTRLTVV.